The T cell receptor (beta chain) under discussion was sequenced for a study of PD-1 blockade in classical Hodgkin lymphoma. Findings and caveats of the study: Diversity similar to that of newly diagnosed patients was seen at baseline in complete responders. Repertoire differences have undefined causes, possibly disease activity or prior therapy. In newly diagnosed patients, baseline TCR diversity was reportedly below that of healthy donors.

About this clone itself: Its antigen remains unidentified.

Patients all relapsed after autologous stem cell transplantation, and there was variation in brentuximab vedotin exposure. The table came from immunoSEQ multiplex PCR; TCRdb's copy has only in-frame clones and leaves some out. Among around 91,000 clones listed, 81% were seen once. V was trimmed by 2 bases and J by 9 bases, leaving 9 bases between them. Germline CDR1 and CDR2: SGHDT and YYEEEE. The CDR3 sequence is 11 residues long. The genes are TRBV5-6 and TRBJ2-7; possibly TRBD2 for D (5 bases). This specimen was peripheral blood mononuclear cells (PBMCs), taken before the second cycle of nivolumab. The source of this sequence is a human donor with classical Hodgkin lymphoma. CDR3: CASSFEGWQYF. The CDR3 DNA reads TGTGCCAGCAGCTTTGAGGGATGGCAGTACTTC.